The present entry profiles one TCR beta chain with its context. Clones were read by immunoSEQ multiplex PCR, and TCRdb kept only the in-frame ones, dropping some. The table shows some 10,000 clones, with roughly 80% occurring only once. This sample stems from a study of follicular helper T cells after annual influenza vaccination. Time point here: 2015-2016 season, pre-vaccination. The sample consisted of CXCR5+ CD38- circulating T follicular helper cells from blood, taken on the day of influenza vaccination. Indicated subset: circulating Tfh, non-naive CD4+CXCR5+PD-1+ (ICOS+CD38+ or ICOS-CD38-). The origin of this receptor is an adult who received the influenza vaccine.

The CDR3 region has the DNA TGTGCCAGCAGTTTAGTCGCCGGGGACACTGAAGCTTTCTTT. Its protein product is CASSLVAGDTEAFF. This chain connects TRBV28 to TRBJ1-1; unclear D gene. V lost 2 bases to trimming and J lost 3 bases, with 10 bases between them. Germline loops: CDR1 MDHEN, CDR2 SYDVKM. The CDR3 loop spans 14 amino acids.